This paragraph covers one T cell receptor beta chain sequence. Its antigen is as yet unknown. This sample is drawn from a study of CD8 T cells in ankylosing spondylitis. Study observations and caveats: A number of the motif variants had already been described in reactive arthritis synovial fluid and blood. Disease-associated clones were reportedly significantly overrepresented in matched ankylosing spondylitis synovial fluid. Typical of ankylosing spondylitis blood, it appeared, was a TCR beta motif of eight highly homologous variants.

CDR3 length equals 13 residues. Germline CDR1 reads SQVTM; CDR2 reads ANQGSEA. With 6 bases removed from V and 1 base from J, the gap between germline ends came to 12 bases. Making use of molecular barcodes, quantitative 5'-RACE generated TCR beta libraries. MiXCR, applied by TCRdb to the 5' RACE reads, yields one record per CDR3 protein. The table lists about 700,000 distinct CDR3 sequences, roughly 19% of them singletons. The V call is TRBV29-1, the J call TRBJ2-5; D uncertain. Sequencing was carried out using blood, either unsorted or a sorted T cell fraction (not recorded which). The clonotype was recovered from a male donor with ankylosing spondylitis. CDR3 DNA: TGCAGCGTCGCTGGGAAGATCCAAGAGACCCAGTACTTC. Translation gives CSVAGKIQETQYF. The full variable domain, its missing parts supplied by reference TRBV29-1 and TRBJ2-5, is SAVISQKPSRDICQRGTSLTIQCQVDSQVTMMFWYRQQPGQSLTLIATANQGSEATYESGFVIDKFPISRPNLTFSTLTVSNMSPEDSSIYLCSVAGKIQETQYFGPGTRLLVL.